What follows is one TCR beta chain and its context. It lacks a known antigen. Base-call qualities are not available, and no considerably larger clone is one nucleotide away. The cohort consisted of some 670 healthy bone marrow donors. Cohort members were all nominally healthy when sampled, although unrecorded immune exposures were likely present. The donor tested CMV seropositive, placing the donor among the 289 seropositive members of the cohort. Every donor gave a peripheral blood sample, and the peripheral blood mononuclear cells from that sample were used for TCR beta sequencing. The Qiagen DNeasy Blood Extraction Kit was used to extract genomic DNA from the blood cell samples. Relative to germline, V is missing 5 bases and J is missing 0 bases, with 4 bases of the junction outside any gene match. CDR1 and CDR2 are drawn from the germline V gene (reference sequence): SEHNR, FQNEAQ. The CDR3 runs 15 residues from the cysteine to the phenylalanine. The sequence is cut down to CDR3 DNA, 45 bases in frame from base 1.

This entry belongs to a study of cytomegalovirus exposure and HLA in healthy donors (dated by TCRdb to the late 2010s). Study-wide context: An earlier analysis of roughly 630 of the donors reported 250 to 350 Gb of sequence data and some 100 million unique TCR beta sequences from about 179 million T cells. About 280 gigabases of sequencing data and around 80 million unique TCR sequences made up an early release that covered several hundred HLA-typed donors. The genetic ancestry cluster associated with self-reported Caucasian donors included 81% of the 300 to 400 genotyped donors. The study aimed to test whether signatures of past pathogen exposure could be identified by cataloging public T cell receptors. The T cell repertoires of 666 subjects were profiled by immunosequencing and related to cytomegalovirus serostatus. A separate validation cohort of 100 to 150 different subjects was used in addition to the roughly 670-subject first cohort. The study combined high-throughput TCR immunosequencing, statistical association of individual TCRs with disease status, and machine learning to predict cytomegalovirus infection status. A later analysis re-examined previously published TCR beta repertoires from 610 or so donors and added high-resolution HLA genotyping to investigate patterns of TCR occurrence. Rather than drawing on any new phenotypic data, the later analysis identified candidate immune exposures from TCR beta sequences and the way those sequences occurred across donors. An earlier analysis of around 540 of the donors applied high-throughput TCR beta sequencing to assess whether each TCR beta V gene segment acted as functional or pseudogenic. Donor age, sex, ethnicity and CMV serostatus were collected together with the repertoire data. In a later genetic analysis, genome-wide SNP genotypes for about three fifths of the roughly 670 donors were used, and that subset was treated as a discovery cohort. All discovery cohort repertoires had been generated on a single sequencing platform. HLA typing included class I and class II loci at four-digit resolution. The number of typed donors differed by locus: about 620-640 for A, B, C, DRB1 and DQB1; 500 to 550 for DQA1; 606 for DPA1; and roughly 470 for DPB1. Roughly 5 DR-DQ haplotypes were handled as single units for association and clustering, since linkage in the cohort was strong. Across under 500 genotyped donors of the cohort, an average of approximately 240,000 unique TCR beta nucleotide sequences per donor were sequenced, and roughly 17% of those sequences were non-productive. Beyond this particular receptor, the publication reports: V-gene and J-gene trimming of TCR beta chains was associated with a missense DCLRE1C variant in a later genetic analysis, and the association was replicated in an independent cohort. The authors suggested that the approach could potentially be extended to other disease states and immunological phenotypes. Most CMV-associated TCR beta chains appeared to be HLA-restricted in a later analysis, and the HLA associations seemed to be driven largely by CMV exposure. The 87-base-pair reads could not distinguish some IMGT-functional V segments, including TRBV6-2 and TRBV6-3, so those segments were excluded. Presence/absence analyses assumed roughly uniform sequencing depth across donors, an assumption that may not hold. The only immune exposure information available for the cohort was CMV serostatus. The sequencing pipeline was judged likely to have produced a cluster of highly shared sequence variants as a technical artifact. Across donors, most TCR sequences were observed very rarely, whereas some public TCRs were present in many individuals. HLA typing was unavailable for some donors at each locus, so association tests used only the typed subset. Assigning TCR associations to individual alleles was difficult when HLA alleles, especially DR and DQ, strongly co-occurred. Compared with equally common non-associated chains, HLA-associated TCR beta chains in a later analysis were more clonally expanded and had lower generation probabilities. In a later genetic analysis, fewer N-insertions in productive TCRs were reported among donors in an Asian-associated ancestry cluster than the approximately 710-donor mean. Cytomegalovirus status was reported to be diagnosed by the classifier with high specificity and sensitivity in both the original and validation cohorts. According to a later analysis, parvovirus B19, influenza, CMV and Epstein-Barr virus appeared linked to several top co-occurrence clusters. According to a later analysis, TCR association rates differed among HLA loci, with DRB1 alleles showing the most associated TCRs and HLA-C alleles showing the fewest. In this cohort, only TCR beta chains were sequenced, and detectable features were limited by the absence of alpha or paired-chain data. The earlier analysis of about 600 of the donors excluded over 15 rarely observed V segments, including chromosome 9 orphons, because counts were too low. A further reported finding was that TCR beta sequences accurately predicted the HLA-A and HLA-B alleles for most subjects in the first cohort. In the study, some 160 TCR beta chains were listed as associated with cytomegalovirus. In vitro tests confirmed that three of the cytomegalovirus-associated TCR beta chains recognize cytomegalovirus antigens. In an earlier analysis of about 600 of the donors, most TCR beta V segments appeared in productive rearrangements about 90% or about 30% of the time, broadly matching IMGT annotations. Correlated functional status among segregating V segments might be attributable to linkage disequilibrium, but an unknown experimental factor could not be ruled out. In a later analysis, some 18,000 TCR beta sequences were associated with specific HLA alleles at a false discovery rate of 0.05.

Library preparation used the immunoSEQ multiplex PCR assay. For the multiplex PCR, a mixture combining 60 forward primers for TCR Vbeta segments and 13 reverse primers for TCR Jbeta segments was used. The CDR3 region of rearranged TCR beta genes was amplified from genomic DNA by a multiplex PCR assay. Amplified TCR beta libraries were sequenced as 87-base-pair reads on the Illumina HiSeq System. Processing in the source paper ran as follows. A later analysis counted tens of millions of unique TCR beta chains across the 666 repertoires, and about 10 million of these chains were shared by at least two donors. Raw reads were error-corrected and collapsed into unique sequences with a nearest-neighbor algorithm that merged closely related sequences to remove PCR and sequencing errors. To assign V, D and J gene segments, CDR3 sequences were aligned to IMGT reference sequences. For a sequence to be retained, a match of at least six nucleotides to both a V gene segment and a J gene segment was required. A rearrangement counted as productive if the CDR3 had no stop codons and remained in frame with V and J, and every other rearrangement counted as non-productive. CDR3 was defined by IMGT convention, running from the second conserved V-encoded cysteine to the conserved J-encoded phenylalanine. In an earlier analysis of more than 550 of the donors, sequences lacking an unambiguous match to a single V gene segment were excluded. An earlier analysis of about 590 of the donors classified V segments as functional when productive rearrangements were above 56.7% and as segregating when the standard deviation between donors was above 5%. A statistical classification framework was developed to diagnose cytomegalovirus status using the catalog of TCR beta chain sequences. V and J gene assignment, in a later analysis, came from comparing TCR nucleotide sequences with IMGT/GENE-DB human TR gene sequences. The TCRdist pipeline was used in a later analysis to assign CDR3 sequences and most-parsimonious VDJ recombination scenarios. In a later analysis, each TCR beta chain was defined by its CDR3 amino acid sequence together with its V-gene family, and reads without a unique V-gene family were excluded. In a later analysis, approximately 590 highly shared, low-generation-probability nucleotide sequences were removed to address suspected cross-contamination and a sequencing artifact. In a later analysis, a clonal expansion index was calculated for each public chain from normalized within-repertoire ranks of inferred template counts. In a later analysis, generation probabilities were computed using a VDJ recombination model fitted to out-of-frame rearrangements, and the results were checked against IGoR. Hypergeometric tests were used in a later analysis to score TCR-TCR, TCR-HLA and TCR-CMV co-occurrence, with a repertoire-size bias correction applied to the TCR pairs. False discovery rates were estimated in a later analysis by permuting HLA or CMV assignments 20 times. In a later analysis, co-occurring TCRs were grouped using DBSCAN, with TCRdist sequence similarity added in when clustering inside HLA-allele-positive subsets. Repertoires with fewer than 30,000 or more than 120,000 public chains were left out of co-occurrence clustering, as were roughly five repertoires with anomalous nucleotide sharing. The table was pulled from immuneACCESS by TCRdb, which kept in-frame rearrangements only. Such tables lose some clones; where checked, under half of the loss comes from unresolved V genes, and the rest has no known cause. V, J and clone size reflect that table, while D and trimming were determined from the DNA. This sample comprises over 50,000 clones, roughly 90% of them detected only once. The top ten constitute 1.5% of the sample.

The chain uses TRBV7-9 and TRBJ2-3; 8 nucleotides in the junction match TRBD1. Sequenced: PBMCs. The sequence was collected from a man in his thirties or forties in good health and CMV-seropositive. CDR3 reads: CASSTRDRSTDTQYF. The sequenced DNA: TGTGCCAGCAGCACCCGGGACAGGAGCACAGATACGCAGTATTTT.